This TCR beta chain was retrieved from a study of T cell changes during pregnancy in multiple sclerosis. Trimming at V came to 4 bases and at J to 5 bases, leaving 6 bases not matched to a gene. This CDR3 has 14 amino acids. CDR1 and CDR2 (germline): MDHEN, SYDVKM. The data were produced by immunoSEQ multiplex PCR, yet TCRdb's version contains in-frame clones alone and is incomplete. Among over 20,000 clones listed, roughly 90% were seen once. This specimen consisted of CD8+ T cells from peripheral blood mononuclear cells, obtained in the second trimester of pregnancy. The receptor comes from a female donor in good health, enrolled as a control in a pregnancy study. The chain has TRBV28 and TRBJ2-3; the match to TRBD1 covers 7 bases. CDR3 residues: CASSSRQGGDTQYF. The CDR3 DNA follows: TGTGCCAGCAGTTCGAGACAGGGTGGAGATACGCAGTATTTT. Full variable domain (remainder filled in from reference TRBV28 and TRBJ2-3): DVKVTQSSRYLVKRTGEKVFLECVQDMDHENMFWYRQDPGLGLRLIYFSYDVKMKEKGDIPEGYSVSREKKERFSLILESASTNQTSMYLCASSSRQGGDTQYFGPGTRLTVL.